The present entry profiles one T cell receptor (beta chain) with its context. Antigen unknown. The data were taken from a study of cytomegalovirus exposure and HLA in healthy donors. Points from the study as a whole: A later analysis appeared to link common viral pathogens to several of the most significant clusters. The study recorded more than 150 TCR beta chains that were cytomegalovirus-associated.

The PCR employed 60 Vbeta primers together with 13 Jbeta primers. Sequencing used immunoSEQ multiplex PCR; TCRdb keeps in-frame clones, though not all of them. The top ten hold roughly 3.5% of the sample, which has some 80,000 clones, about four fifths seen once. This TCR was recovered from a man in his forties in good health and CMV-seronegative. Sequencing was carried out using PBMCs.

CDR3 nucleotide sequence: TGTGCCACCAGCCGACGAAACTTACTAATAGACCGAAGACTTAATGAAAAACTGTTTTTT. It encodes CATSRRNLLIDRRLNEKLFF. This chain joins TRBV15 and TRBJ1-4; D unresolved. The CDR3 is 20 residues long. Germline CDR1 and CDR2: LNHNV and YYDKDF (reference sequence). V was shortened by 5 bases and J by 4 bases, with 29 bases between the two germline ends.